Shown below are 5 T cell receptor beta chains from a single sample sequenced in a study of cytomegalovirus exposure and HLA in healthy donors. PCR involved 60 Vbeta and 13 Jbeta primers. Profiled with immunoSEQ multiplex PCR; TCRdb holds only in-frame clones, not every one. This table holds tens of thousands of clones, around 77% found once. Sequencing was performed on PBMCs. Every receptor here comes from a man aged 30 to 39 in good health and CMV-seronegative.

The table lists this clone with a count of one. V usage is TRBV28 and J usage is TRBJ2-3; TRBD1 matches 8 bases. The CDR3 is 17 amino acids. CDR1 MDHEN and CDR2 SYDVKM come from the germline V gene. V trimming: 4 bases; J trimming: 3 bases; junction bases outside the gene matches: 12. The CDR3 loop is CASSSITGGTVTDTQYF. For the CDR3, the DNA is TGTGCCAGCAGTTCTATAACAGGGGGTACTGTGACAGATACGCAGTATTTT. The variable domain in full, completed from reference TRBV28 and TRBJ2-3, reads DVKVTQSSRYLVKRTGEKVFLECVQDMDHENMFWYRQDPGLGLRLIYFSYDVKMKEKGDIPEGYSVSREKKERFSLILESASTNQTSMYLCASSSITGGTVTDTQYFGPGTRLTVL.

This chain joins TRBV19 and TRBJ2-1; D might be TRBD2 (7 bases). V lost 3 bases and J lost 8, with 17 bases in between. Germline V gene sequence: CDR1 LNHDA, CDR2 SQIVND (reference sequence). The CDR3 contains 15 residues. DNA for the CDR3: TGTGCCAGTAGTATCCTAGGGGGGGGAGTCTATGAGCAGTTCTTC. Encoded protein: CASSILGGGVYEQFF.

The chain carries TRBV13 and TRBJ2-7; TRBD2 matches 14 bases. Germline values: CDR1 PRHDT, CDR2 FYEKMQ (reference sequence). The CDR3 covers 17 residues. The trim removed 2 bases at V and 4 bases at J, leaving 7 bases unmatched. The CDR3 sequence is CASSLKRLAGGLYEQYF. In DNA, the CDR3 is TGTGCCAGCAGCTTAAAGAGACTAGCGGGGGGGTTGTACGAGCAGTACTTC.

The J gene is TRBJ2-1, the V gene TRBV28; the match to TRBD2 covers 13 bases. V was pared by 4 bases and J by 9 bases, with 6 bases of the junction left unmatched. The CDR3 is made up of 15 amino acids. The germline V gene has CDR1 MDHEN and CDR2 SYDVKM. The CDR3 spells CASSYGTSGTAEQFF. The CDR3 DNA sequence: TGTGCCAGCAGTTACGGGACTAGCGGGACCGCTGAGCAGTTCTTC.

The table lists this clone with a few counts. CDR3 in amino acids: CASEGVIWGEQYF. CDR3 coding DNA: TGTGCCAGCGAGGGAGTGATCTGGGGCGAGCAGTACTTC. The chain has TRBV2 and TRBJ2-7, with D possibly TRBD2 on 5 matching bases. The CDR3 is made up of 13 amino acids. Trimming left V 8 bases short and J 6 bases short, with 17 bases between. Looked up from germline, CDR1 is SNHLY and CDR2 is FYNNEI.